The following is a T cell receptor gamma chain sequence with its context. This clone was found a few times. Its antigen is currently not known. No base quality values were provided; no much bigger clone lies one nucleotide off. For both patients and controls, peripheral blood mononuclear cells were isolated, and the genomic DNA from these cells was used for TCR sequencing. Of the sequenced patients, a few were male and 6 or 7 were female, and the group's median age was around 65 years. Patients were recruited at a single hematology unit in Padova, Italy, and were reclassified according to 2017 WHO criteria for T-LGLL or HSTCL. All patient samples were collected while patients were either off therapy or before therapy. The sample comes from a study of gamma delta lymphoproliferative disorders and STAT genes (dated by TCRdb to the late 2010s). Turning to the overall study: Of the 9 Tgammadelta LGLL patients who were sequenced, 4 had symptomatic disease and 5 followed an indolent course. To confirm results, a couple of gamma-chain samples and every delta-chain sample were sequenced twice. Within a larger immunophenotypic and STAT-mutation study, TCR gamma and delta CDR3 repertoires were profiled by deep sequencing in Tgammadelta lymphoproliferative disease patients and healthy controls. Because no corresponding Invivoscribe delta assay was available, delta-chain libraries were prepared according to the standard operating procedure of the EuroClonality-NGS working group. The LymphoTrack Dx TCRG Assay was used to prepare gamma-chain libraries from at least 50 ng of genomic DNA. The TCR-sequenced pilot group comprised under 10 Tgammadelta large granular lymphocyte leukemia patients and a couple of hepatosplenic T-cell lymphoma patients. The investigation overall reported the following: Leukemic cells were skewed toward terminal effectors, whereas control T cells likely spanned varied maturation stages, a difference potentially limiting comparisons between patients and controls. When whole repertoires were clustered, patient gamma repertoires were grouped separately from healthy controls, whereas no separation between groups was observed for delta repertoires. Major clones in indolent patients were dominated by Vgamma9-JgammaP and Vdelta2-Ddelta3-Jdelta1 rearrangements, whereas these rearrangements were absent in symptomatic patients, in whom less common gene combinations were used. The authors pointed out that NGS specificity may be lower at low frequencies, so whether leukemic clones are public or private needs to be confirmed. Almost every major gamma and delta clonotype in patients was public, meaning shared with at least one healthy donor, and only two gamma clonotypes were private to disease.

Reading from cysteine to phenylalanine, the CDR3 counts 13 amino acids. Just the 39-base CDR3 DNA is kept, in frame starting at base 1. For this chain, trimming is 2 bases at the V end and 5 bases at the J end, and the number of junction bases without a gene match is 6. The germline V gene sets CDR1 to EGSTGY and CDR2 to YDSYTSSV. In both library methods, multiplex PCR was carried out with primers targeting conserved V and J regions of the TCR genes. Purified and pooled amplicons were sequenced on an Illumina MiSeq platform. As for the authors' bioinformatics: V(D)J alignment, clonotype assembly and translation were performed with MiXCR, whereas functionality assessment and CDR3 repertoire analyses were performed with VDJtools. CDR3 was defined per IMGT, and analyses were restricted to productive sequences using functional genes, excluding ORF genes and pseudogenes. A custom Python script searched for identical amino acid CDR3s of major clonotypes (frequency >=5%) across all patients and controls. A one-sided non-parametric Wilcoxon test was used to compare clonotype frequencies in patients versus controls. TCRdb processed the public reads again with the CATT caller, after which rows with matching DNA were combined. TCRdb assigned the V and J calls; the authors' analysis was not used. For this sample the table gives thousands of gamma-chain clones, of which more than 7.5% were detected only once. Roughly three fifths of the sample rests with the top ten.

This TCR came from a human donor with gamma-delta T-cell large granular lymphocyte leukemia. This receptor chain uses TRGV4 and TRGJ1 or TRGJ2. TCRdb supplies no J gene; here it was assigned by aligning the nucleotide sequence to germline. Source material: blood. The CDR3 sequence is CATWDVLDYKKLF. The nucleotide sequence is TGTGCCACCTGGGATGTACTCGATTATAAGAAACTCTTT.